These 18 T cell receptor beta chains share one sample of origin, sequenced in a study of blood T cell repertoires in COVID-19. Assay: immunoSEQ multiplex PCR; the TCRdb copy retains only in-frame clones and omits some. This repertoire shows 150,000 to 200,000 clones, roughly 80% found once; its top ten account for roughly 7.3%. Sequenced input: PBMCs or T cells enriched from blood (not recorded which). The receptors stem from a woman aged 45-60 years who had recovered from COVID-19.

The rearrangement joins TRBV14 to TRBJ1-6; the match to TRBD1 covers 9 bases. V gave up 4 bases and J gave up 10 bases; unmatched junction bases: 5. CDR1 is SGHDN and CDR2 is FVKESK in the germline V gene. The CDR3 has 14 residues. CDR3 nucleotides: TGTGCCAGCAGCCGCGGGACAGGGCGCTCACCCCTCCACTTT. It yields the protein CASSRGTGRSPLHF.

The V and J genes are TRBV9 and TRBJ2-1; D remains unclear. Germline V gives CDR1 SGDLS, CDR2 YYNGEE. The CDR3 consists of 18 residues. V was shortened by 0 bases and J by 0 bases, with 16 bases between the two germline ends. The CDR3: CASSVALAKSSSYNEQFF. CDR3 bases: TGTGCCAGCAGCGTAGCCCTCGCCAAGTCCAGCTCCTACAATGAGCAGTTCTTC.

The CDR3 spells CASSAGGLAGWNEQFF. The CDR3 DNA reads as TGTGCCAGCAGCGCCGGGGGACTAGCGGGATGGAATGAGCAGTTCTTC. The V gene is TRBV7-2, the J gene TRBJ2-1; 13 bases are shared with TRBD2. The CDR3 loop spans 16 amino acids. The germline CDR1 and CDR2 sequences are SGHTA and FQGNSA. Trimming removed 5 bases from V and 7 bases from J; junction bases left unmatched: 8.

The chain employs TRBV7-2 and TRBJ2-5; TRBD2 matches 7 bases. The CDR3 contains 16 residues. CDR1 SGHTA and CDR2 FQGNSA come from the germline V gene. The junction had 10 bases not matched to a gene; V was cut back by 2 bases and J by 4 bases. The CDR3 region is CASSLLTSVIGETQYF. As DNA, the CDR3 is TGTGCCAGCAGCTTACTCACTAGCGTAATAGGAGAGACCCAGTACTTC.

The CDR3: CASSRYATQYF. CDR3 in DNA: TGTGCCAGCAGCCGCTACGCCACGCAGTATTTT. The chain is built from TRBV3-1 (or the pseudogene TRBV3-2) and TRBJ2-3; no firm D call. Trimming pared 4 bases from V and 9 bases from J, leaving 8 bases between. This CDR3 is 11 amino acids long. The V gene's germline CDR1 is LGHDT and CDR2 YNNKEL (reference sequence).

The V call is TRBV6-2 or TRBV6-3, the J call TRBJ1-1; 7 positions agree with TRBD1. The CDR3 length is 14 residues. CDR1 and CDR2 from the germline V gene are MNHEY and SVGEGT. V dropped 6 bases and J dropped 10; count of bases not matched to a gene: 14. The CDR3 nucleotides read TGTGCCAGCAGCCGCGACACTCATGCAGGGGGAGCTTTCTTT. Amino acid sequence: CASSRDTHAGGAFF.

On this clone: A far larger clone lies a single base away; this is likely a read error. The J gene is TRBJ1-1, the V gene TRBV7-2; tentatively, D is TRBD1 (5 bases). V dropped 5 bases and J dropped 0 bases, with 10 bases sitting between them. Germline CDR1 is SGHTA and CDR2 is FQGNSA. CDR3 length: 14 amino acids. The CDR3 region has the DNA TGTGCCAGCAGCCCAACAGGAATGAACACTGAAGCTTTCTTT. Protein: CASSPTGMNTEAFF. Variable domain in full (rest from reference TRBV7-2 and TRBJ1-1): GAGVSQSPSNKVTEKGKDVELRCDPISGHTALYWYRQSLGQGLEFLIYFQGNSAPDKSGLPSDRFSAERTGGSVSTLTIQRTQQEDSAVYLCASSPTGMNTEAFFGQGTRLTVV.

The gene calls are TRBV5-1 and TRBJ2-3; possibly TRBD2 for D (6 bases). Trimming pared 1 base from V and 4 bases from J, leaving 10 bases between. This CDR3 region has 14 residues. Germline loops: CDR1 SGHRS, CDR2 YFSETQ. The CDR3 coding sequence is TGCGCCAGCAGCTTGCCGGGAGCCGCAGATACGCAGTATTTT. As protein: CASSLPGAADTQYF.

V and J are TRBV18 and TRBJ1-6; possible D gene TRBD1, 5 bases. Germline CDR1 KGHSH, CDR2 LQKENI. This CDR3 has 14 amino acids. V gave up 3 bases and J gave up 7 bases, with 10 bases separating them. The CDR3 sequence is CASSPDSPNSPLHF. In DNA form, the CDR3 reads TGTGCCAGCTCACCTGACAGTCCCAATTCACCCCTCCACTTT.

The chain uses TRBV4-3 and TRBJ2-7; D gene ambiguous. V was pared by 0 bases and J by 0 bases, with 9 bases between. Germline V gene lookup returns CDR1 LGHNA and CDR2 YSLEER. The CDR3 spans 15 residues. CDR3 in DNA: TGCGCCAGCAGCCAAGAATACACGATCTCCTACGAGCAGTACTTC. Translation gives CASSQEYTISYEQYF.

The gene calls are TRBV19 and TRBJ2-2; D not certain. This CDR3 has 14 residues. Trimming removed 7 bases from V and 0 bases from J, with 9 bases in between. Germline loops: CDR1 LNHDA, CDR2 SQIVND (reference sequence). This CDR3 reads CASMVQTNTGELFF. The CDR3 DNA reads as TGTGCCAGTATGGTACAGACGAACACCGGGGAGCTGTTTTTT.

V is TRBV28 and J is TRBJ2-7, with a weak D call TRBD1 (5 bases). This CDR3 region has 15 residues. Trimming pared 5 bases from V and 3 bases from J, leaving 17 bases between. From germline, CDR1 is MDHEN and CDR2 SYDVKM. CDR3 nucleotide sequence: TGTGCCAGCAGTGGCACGTATAGGGGCGTCTACGAGCAGTACTTC. Translated: CASSGTYRGVYEQYF.

The chain couples TRBV3-1 (or the pseudogene TRBV3-2) to TRBJ2-7; D is possibly TRBD1 (6 bases). V lost 4 bases and J 5 bases, leaving 12 bases between the germline ends. Germline V lookup: CDR1 LGHDT, CDR2 YNNKEL (reference sequence). The CDR3 spans 13 residues. The CDR3 region is CASSPLQGNEQYF. The CDR3 DNA reads TGTGCCAGCAGCCCATTACAGGGAAACGAGCAGTACTTC.

This chain uses TRBV7-2 with TRBJ1-5; TRBD1 might be the D (5 bases). The V end was cut by 2 bases, the J end by 3 bases, with 14 bases between. The CDR3 runs 16 residues. Germline V lookup: CDR1 SGHTA, CDR2 FQGNSA. CDR3 in amino acids: CASSLIGQGSNQPQHF. For the CDR3, the DNA is TGTGCCAGCAGCTTAATTGGGCAGGGATCCAATCAGCCCCAGCATTTT.

The chain links TRBV5-4 to TRBJ2-7; a weak D match, TRBD2 (6 bases). Trimming stripped 0 bases from V and 2 bases from J, with 12 bases between. The CDR3 is made up of 15 amino acids. Germline-derived CDR1 and CDR2 are SGHNT and YYREEE (reference sequence). The CDR3 nucleotides read TGTGCCAGCAGCTTGGGGTCGGGGGTCCCCTACGAGCAGTACTTC. Translated: CASSLGSGVPYEQYF.

The chain joins TRBV25-1 to TRBJ1-1; the D gene is possibly TRBD1 (5 bases). CDR1 and CDR2 from the germline V gene are MGHDK and SYGVNS. V gave up 10 bases and J gave up 0 bases, with 12 bases separating them. The CDR3 is 13 residues long. This chain's CDR3 is CATRQLMNTEAFF. The DNA of the CDR3 is TGTGCCACCCGACAGTTGATGAACACTGAAGCTTTCTTT.

The chain links TRBV7-3 to TRBJ2-2, with TRBD2 identical over 11 bases. Germline V lookup: CDR1 SGHTA, CDR2 FQGTGA. The CDR3 length is 15 residues. Unmatched junction bases numbered 1, after V lost 1 base and J lost 6 bases. CDR3 amino acids: CASSLILAGAGELFF. For the CDR3, the DNA is TGTGCCAGCAGCTTAATACTAGCGGGAGCCGGGGAGCTGTTTTTT.

The V call is TRBV5-1, the J call TRBJ1-1, with D possibly being TRBD1 (5 bases). From germline, CDR1 is SGHRS and CDR2 YFSETQ. V was shortened by 5 bases and J by 3 bases, with 14 bases between the two germline ends. The CDR3 sequence is 14 residues long. Here the CDR3 DNA reads TGCGCCAGCAGAGCCCAGGGAGGGGACACTGAAGCTTTCTTT. Its protein is CASRAQGGDTEAFF.